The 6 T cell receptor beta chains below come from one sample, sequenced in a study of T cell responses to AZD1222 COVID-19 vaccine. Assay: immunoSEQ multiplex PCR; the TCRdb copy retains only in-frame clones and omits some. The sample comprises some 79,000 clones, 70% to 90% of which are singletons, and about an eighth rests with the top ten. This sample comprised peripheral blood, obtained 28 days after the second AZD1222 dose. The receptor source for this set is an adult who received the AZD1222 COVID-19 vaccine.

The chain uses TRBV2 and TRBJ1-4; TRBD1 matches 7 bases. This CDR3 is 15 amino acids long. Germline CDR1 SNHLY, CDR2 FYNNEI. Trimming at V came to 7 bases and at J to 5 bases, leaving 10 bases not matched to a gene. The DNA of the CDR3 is TGTGCCAGCATGTTACAGGGGCGCCTAAATGAAAAACTGTTTTTT. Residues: CASMLQGRLNEKLFF.

In DNA form, the CDR3 reads TGTGCCAGCAGCTTAGATTCTAGGGTGGGCTATGGCTACACCTTC. This translates into CASSLDSRVGYGYTF. The J gene is TRBJ1-2, the V gene TRBV7-2; no reliable D call. This CDR3 comprises 15 residues. CDR1 and CDR2 from the germline V gene are SGHTA and FQGNSA. V dropped 1 base and J dropped 4 bases, with 13 bases sitting between them.

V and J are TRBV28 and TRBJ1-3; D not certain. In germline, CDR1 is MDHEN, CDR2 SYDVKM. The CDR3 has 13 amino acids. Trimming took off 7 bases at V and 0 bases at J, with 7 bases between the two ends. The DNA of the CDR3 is TGTGCCAGCATAAGGGTCTCTGGAAACACCATATATTTT. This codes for CASIRVSGNTIYF.

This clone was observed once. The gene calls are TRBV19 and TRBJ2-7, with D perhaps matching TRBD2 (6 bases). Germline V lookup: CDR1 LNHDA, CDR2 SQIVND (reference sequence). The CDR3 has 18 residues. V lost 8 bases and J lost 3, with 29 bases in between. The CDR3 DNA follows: TGTGCCAGTCGTAGTTTATTAGCGGCCATCGATGTATGCTACGAGCAGTACTTC. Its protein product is CASRSLLAAIDVCYEQYF.

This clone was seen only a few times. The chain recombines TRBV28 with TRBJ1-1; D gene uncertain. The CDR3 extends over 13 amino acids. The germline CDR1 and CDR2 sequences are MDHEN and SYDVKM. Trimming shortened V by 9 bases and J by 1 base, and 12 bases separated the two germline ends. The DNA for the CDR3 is TGTGCCAGTTTTAGGCCTGAGAACACTGAAGCTTTCTTT. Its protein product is CASFRPENTEAFF. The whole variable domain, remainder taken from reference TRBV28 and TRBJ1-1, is DVKVTQSSRYLVKRTGEKVFLECVQDMDHENMFWYRQDPGLGLRLIYFSYDVKMKEKGDIPEGYSVSREKKERFSLILESASTNQTSMYLCASFRPENTEAFFGQGTRLTVV.

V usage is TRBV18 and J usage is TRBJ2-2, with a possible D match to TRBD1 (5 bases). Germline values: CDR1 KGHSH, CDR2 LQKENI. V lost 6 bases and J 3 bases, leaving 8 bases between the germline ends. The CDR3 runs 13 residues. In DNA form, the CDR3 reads TGTGCCAGCTCTCTCAGGGACACCGGGGAGCTGTTTTTT. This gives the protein CASSLRDTGELFF.